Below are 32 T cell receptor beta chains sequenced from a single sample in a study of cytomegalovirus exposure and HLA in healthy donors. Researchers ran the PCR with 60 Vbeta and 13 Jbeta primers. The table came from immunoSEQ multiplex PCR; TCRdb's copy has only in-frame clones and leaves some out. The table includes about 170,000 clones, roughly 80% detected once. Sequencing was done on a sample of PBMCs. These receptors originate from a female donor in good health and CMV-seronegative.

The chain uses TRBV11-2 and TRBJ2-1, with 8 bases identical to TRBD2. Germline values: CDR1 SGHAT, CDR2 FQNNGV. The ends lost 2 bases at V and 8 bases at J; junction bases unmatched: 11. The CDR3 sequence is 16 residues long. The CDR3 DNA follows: TGTGCCAGCAGCTTACTTCTAGCGGGTTTGGTATATGAGCAGTTCTTC. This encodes CASSLLLAGLVYEQFF.

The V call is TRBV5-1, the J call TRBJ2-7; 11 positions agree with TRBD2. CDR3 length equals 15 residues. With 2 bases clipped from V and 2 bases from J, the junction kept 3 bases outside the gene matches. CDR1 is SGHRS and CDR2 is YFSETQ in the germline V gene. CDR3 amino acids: CASSFLAGGTYEQYF. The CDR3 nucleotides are TGCGCCAGCAGCTTCTTAGCGGGAGGGACCTACGAGCAGTACTTC. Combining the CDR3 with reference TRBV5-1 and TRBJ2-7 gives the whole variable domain KAGVTQTPRYLIKTRGQQVTLSCSPISGHRSVSWYQQTPGQGLQFLFEYFSETQRNKGNFPGRFSGRQFSNSRSEMNVSTLELGDSALYLCASSFLAGGTYEQYFGPGTRLTVT.

CDR3 bases: TGTGCCAGCAGCCAAGACTTTAGCGGGGGGGCCCTTAATGAGCAGTTCTTC. Its protein is CASSQDFSGGALNEQFF. This rearrangement joins TRBV14 to TRBJ2-1, with 11 bases that match TRBD2. The CDR3 length is 17 residues. The V gene's germline CDR1 is SGHDN and CDR2 FVKESK. Trimming at V came to 0 bases and at J to 7 bases, leaving 8 bases not matched to a gene.

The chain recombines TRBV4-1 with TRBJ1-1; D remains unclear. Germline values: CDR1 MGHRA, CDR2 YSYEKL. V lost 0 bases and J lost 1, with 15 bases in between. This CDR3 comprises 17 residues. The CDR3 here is CASSQDEERRRNTEAFF. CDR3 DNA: TGCGCCAGCAGCCAAGATGAAGAGAGGAGACGGAACACTGAAGCTTTCTTT.

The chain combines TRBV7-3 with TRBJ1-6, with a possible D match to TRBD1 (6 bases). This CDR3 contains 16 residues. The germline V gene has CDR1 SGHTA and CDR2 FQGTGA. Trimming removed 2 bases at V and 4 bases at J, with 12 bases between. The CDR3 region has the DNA TGTGCCAGCAGCTTAGAGACAGGTTTTTATAATTCACCCCTCCACTTT. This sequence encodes CASSLETGFYNSPLHF. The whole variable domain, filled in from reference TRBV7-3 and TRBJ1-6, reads GAGVSQTPSNKVTEKGKYVELRCDPISGHTALYWYRQSLGQGPEFLIYFQGTGAADDSGLPNDRFFAVRPEGSVSTLKIQRTERGDSAVYLCASSLETGFYNSPLHFGNGTRLTVT.

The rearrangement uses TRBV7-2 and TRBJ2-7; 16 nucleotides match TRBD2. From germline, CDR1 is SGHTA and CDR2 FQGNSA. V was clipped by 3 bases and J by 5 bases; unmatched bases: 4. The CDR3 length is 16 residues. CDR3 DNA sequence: TGTGCCAGCAGCTTGATCGGGACTAGCGGGGGGGACGAGCAGTACTTC. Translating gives CASSLIGTSGGDEQYF.

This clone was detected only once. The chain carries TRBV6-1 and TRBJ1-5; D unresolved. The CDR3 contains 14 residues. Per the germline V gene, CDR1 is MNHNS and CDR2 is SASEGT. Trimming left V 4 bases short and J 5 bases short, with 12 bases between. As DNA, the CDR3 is TGTGCCAGCAGTGTCATAAATAACTATCAGCCCCAGCATTTT. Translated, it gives CASSVINNYQPQHF.

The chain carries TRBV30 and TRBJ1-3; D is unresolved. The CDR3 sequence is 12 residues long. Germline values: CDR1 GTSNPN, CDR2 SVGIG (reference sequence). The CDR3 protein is CVRRRSGNTIYF. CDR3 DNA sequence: TGTGTCCGAAGGAGGTCTGGAAACACCATATATTTT.

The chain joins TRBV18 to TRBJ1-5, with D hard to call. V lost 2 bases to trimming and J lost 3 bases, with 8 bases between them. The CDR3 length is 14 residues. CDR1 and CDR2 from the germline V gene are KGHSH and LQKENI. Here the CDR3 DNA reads TGTGCCAGCTCACCAAGCGGGAACAATCAGCCCCAGCATTTT. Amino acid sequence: CASSPSGNNQPQHF.

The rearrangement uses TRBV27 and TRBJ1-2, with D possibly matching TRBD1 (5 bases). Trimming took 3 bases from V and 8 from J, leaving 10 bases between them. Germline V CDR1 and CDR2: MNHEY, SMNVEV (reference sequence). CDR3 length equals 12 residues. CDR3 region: CASSLSGDGYTF. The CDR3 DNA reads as TGTGCCAGCAGTTTGTCGGGGGACGGCTACACCTTC.

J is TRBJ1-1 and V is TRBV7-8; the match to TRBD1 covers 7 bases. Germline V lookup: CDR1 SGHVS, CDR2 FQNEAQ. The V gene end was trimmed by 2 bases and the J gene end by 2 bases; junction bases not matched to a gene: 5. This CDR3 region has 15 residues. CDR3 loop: CASSLLQGGNTEAFF. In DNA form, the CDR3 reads TGTGCCAGCAGCTTATTGCAGGGGGGTAACACTGAAGCTTTCTTT.

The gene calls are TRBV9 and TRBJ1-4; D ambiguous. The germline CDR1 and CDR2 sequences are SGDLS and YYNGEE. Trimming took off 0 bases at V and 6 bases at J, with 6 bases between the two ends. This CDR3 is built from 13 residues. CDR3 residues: CASSVGQYEKLFF. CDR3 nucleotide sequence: TGTGCCAGCAGCGTAGGGCAGTATGAAAAACTGTTTTTT. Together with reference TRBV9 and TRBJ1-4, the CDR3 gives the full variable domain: DSGVTQTPKHLITATGQRVTLRCSPRSGDLSVYWYQQSLDQGLQFLIQYYNGEERAKGNILERFSAQQFPDLHSELNLSSLELGDSALYFCASSVGQYEKLFFGSGTQLSVL.

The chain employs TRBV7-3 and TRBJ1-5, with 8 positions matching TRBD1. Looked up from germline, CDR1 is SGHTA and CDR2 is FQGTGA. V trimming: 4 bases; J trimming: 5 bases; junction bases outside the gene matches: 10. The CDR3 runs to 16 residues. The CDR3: CASSSPRDRGHQPQHF. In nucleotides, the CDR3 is TGTGCCAGCAGCTCTCCCCGAGACAGGGGACATCAGCCCCAGCATTTT.

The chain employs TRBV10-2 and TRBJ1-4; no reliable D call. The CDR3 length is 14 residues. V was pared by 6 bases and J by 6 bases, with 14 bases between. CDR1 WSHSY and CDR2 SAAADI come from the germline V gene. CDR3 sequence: CASSSPSRDEKLFF. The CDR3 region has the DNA TGCGCCAGCAGCTCCCCAAGTCGGGATGAAAAACTGTTTTTT.

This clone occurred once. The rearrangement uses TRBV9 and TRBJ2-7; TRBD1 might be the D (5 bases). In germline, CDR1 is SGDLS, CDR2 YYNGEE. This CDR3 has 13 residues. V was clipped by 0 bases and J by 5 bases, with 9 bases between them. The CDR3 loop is CASSVGQSNEQYF. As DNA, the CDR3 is TGTGCCAGCAGCGTAGGACAGTCGAACGAGCAGTACTTC.

CDR3 bases: TGTGCCAGCAGTTACTCAAGACAGGCTAACTATGGCTACACCTTC. This encodes CASSYSRQANYGYTF. The J gene is TRBJ1-2, the V gene TRBV6-5, with D possibly TRBD1 on 6 matching bases. Trimming removed 0 bases at V and 0 bases at J, with 8 bases between. This CDR3 has 15 amino acids. Germline lookup yields CDR1 MNHEY and CDR2 SVGAGI.

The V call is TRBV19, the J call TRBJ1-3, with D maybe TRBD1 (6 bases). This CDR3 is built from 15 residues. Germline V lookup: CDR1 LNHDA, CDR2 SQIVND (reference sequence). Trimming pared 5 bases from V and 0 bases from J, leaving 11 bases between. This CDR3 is CASSVTGISGNTIYF. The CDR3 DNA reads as TGTGCCAGTAGTGTAACAGGGATCTCTGGAAACACCATATATTTT.

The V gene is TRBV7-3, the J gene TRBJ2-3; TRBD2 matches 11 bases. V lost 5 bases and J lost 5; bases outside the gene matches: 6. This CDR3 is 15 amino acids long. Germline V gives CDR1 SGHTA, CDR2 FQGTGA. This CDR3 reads CASSLSGGAGDTQYF. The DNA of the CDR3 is TGTGCCAGCAGCCTTAGCGGGGGGGCCGGAGATACGCAGTATTTT.

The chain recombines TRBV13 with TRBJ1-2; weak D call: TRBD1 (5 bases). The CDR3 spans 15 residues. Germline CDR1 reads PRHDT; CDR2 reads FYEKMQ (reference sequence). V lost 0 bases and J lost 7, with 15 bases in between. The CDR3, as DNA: TGTGCCAGCAGCTTAGGCTCTCAGCAGGGTGGTGGCTACACCTTC. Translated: CASSLGSQQGGGYTF.

CDR3 residues: CASIRTSGGPSDTQYF. DNA of the CDR3: TGTGCCAGCATTAGGACTAGCGGGGGGCCTTCAGATACGCAGTATTTT. V gene TRBV2 combines with J gene TRBJ2-3; 14 bases align to TRBD2. There are 16 residues in the CDR3. Germline values: CDR1 SNHLY, CDR2 FYNNEI. J was trimmed by 4 bases and V by 7 bases; bases with no gene match: 7.

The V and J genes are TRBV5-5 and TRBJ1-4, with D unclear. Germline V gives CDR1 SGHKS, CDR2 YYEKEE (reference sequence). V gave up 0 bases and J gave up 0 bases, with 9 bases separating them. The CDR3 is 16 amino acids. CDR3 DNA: TGTGCCAGCAGCTTGGTCGTGGCGGCAACTAATGAAAAACTGTTTTTT. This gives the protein CASSLVVAATNEKLFF.

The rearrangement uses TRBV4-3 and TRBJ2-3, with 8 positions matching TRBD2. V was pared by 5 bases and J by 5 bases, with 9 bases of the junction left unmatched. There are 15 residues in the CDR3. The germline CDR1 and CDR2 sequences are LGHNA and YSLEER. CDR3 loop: CASSNHGGALDTQYF. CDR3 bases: TGCGCCAGCAGCAACCACGGGGGGGCATTAGATACGCAGTATTTT.

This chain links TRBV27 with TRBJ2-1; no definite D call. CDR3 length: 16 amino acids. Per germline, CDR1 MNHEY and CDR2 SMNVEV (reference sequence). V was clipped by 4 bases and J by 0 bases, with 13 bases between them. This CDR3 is CASSSIWQASYNEQFF. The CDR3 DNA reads TGTGCCAGCAGTTCGATTTGGCAGGCCTCCTACAATGAGCAGTTCTTC.

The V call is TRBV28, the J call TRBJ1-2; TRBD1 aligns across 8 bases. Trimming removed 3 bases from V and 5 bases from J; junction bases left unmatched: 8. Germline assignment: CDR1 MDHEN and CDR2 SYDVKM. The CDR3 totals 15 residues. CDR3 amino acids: CASSFSGGRGYGYTF. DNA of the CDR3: TGTGCCAGCAGTTTCTCAGGGGGCCGGGGTTATGGCTACACCTTC.

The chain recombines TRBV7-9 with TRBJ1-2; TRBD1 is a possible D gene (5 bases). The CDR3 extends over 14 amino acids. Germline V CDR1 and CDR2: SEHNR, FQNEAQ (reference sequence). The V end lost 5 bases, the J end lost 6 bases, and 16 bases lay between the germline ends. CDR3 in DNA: TGTGCCAGCAGCACCTCTGACAGATTGGATGGCTACACCTTC. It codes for CASSTSDRLDGYTF.

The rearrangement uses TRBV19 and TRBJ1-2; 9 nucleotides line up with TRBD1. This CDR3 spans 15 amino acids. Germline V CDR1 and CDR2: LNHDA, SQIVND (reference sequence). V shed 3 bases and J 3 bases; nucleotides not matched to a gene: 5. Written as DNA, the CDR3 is TGTGCCAGTAGTATCGGACAGGGGACTTACTATGGCTACACCTTC. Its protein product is CASSIGQGTYYGYTF.

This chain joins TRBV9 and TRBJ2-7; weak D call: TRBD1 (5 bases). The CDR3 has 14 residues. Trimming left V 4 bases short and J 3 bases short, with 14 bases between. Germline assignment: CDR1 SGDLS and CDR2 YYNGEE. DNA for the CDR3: TGTGCCAGCAGCCCTACCGACAGACGCTACGAGCAGTACTTC. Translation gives CASSPTDRRYEQYF.

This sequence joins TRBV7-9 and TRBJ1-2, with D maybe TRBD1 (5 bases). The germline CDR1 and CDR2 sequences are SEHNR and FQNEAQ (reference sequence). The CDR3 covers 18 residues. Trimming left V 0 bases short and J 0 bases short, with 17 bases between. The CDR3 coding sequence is TGTGCCAGCAGCTTAGCGAGGCGGGAGAGGGGACCTAACTATGGCTACACCTTC. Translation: CASSLARRERGPNYGYTF.

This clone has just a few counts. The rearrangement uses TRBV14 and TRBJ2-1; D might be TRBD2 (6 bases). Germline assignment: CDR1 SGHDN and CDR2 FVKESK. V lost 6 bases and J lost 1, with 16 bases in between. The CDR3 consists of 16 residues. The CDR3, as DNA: TGTGCCAGCAGTCTTGGGGGGAGAGGGTCCTACAATGAGCAGTTCTTC. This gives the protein CASSLGGRGSYNEQFF.

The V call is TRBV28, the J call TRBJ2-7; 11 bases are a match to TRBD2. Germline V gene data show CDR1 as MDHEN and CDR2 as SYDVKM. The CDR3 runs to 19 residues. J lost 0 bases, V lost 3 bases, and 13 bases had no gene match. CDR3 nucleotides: TGTGCCAGCAGTTTTCGACAGGACCGACTAGCGGGGACCTCCTACGAGCAGTACTTC. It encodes CASSFRQDRLAGTSYEQYF.

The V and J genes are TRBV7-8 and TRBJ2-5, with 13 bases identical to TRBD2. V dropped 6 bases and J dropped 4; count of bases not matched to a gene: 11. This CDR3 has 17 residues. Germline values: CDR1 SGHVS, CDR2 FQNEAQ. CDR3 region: CASRLLAGGPRGETQYF. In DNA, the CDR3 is TGTGCCAGCAGGTTACTAGCGGGAGGGCCGCGGGGAGAGACCCAGTACTTC.

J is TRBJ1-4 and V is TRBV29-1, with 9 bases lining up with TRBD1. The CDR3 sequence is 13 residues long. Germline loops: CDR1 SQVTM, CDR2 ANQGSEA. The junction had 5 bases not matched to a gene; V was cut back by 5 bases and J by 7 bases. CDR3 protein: CSVSGQGGEKLFF. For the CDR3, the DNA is TGCAGCGTTTCGGGACAGGGTGGTGAAAAACTGTTTTTT.